This T cell receptor beta chain was captured by sequencing in a study of T cell repertoires in cytomegalovirus infection. TCRdb processed the reads anew with MiXCR; each CDR3 protein has one entry. The sample contains about 700,000 distinct CDR3 sequences, roughly 36% of which appear only once. This clonotype was seen only once. What it binds is not known. The CDR3 runs 14 residues. V was shortened by 4 bases and J by 5 bases, with 14 bases between the two germline ends. The receptor comes from a human donor in good health (CMV status not recorded). Some clones in this sample may be carry-over from other donors' samples. J is TRBJ1-1 and V is TRBV12-3 or TRBV12-4; D may be TRBD1 (6 bases). The material sequenced was cultured PBMCs, taken from culture after CMV antigen stimulation. Here the CDR3 DNA reads TGTGCCAGCAGTTCGCTGGAGGGGGGAACTGAAGCTTTCTTT. It yields the protein CASSSLEGGTEAFF.